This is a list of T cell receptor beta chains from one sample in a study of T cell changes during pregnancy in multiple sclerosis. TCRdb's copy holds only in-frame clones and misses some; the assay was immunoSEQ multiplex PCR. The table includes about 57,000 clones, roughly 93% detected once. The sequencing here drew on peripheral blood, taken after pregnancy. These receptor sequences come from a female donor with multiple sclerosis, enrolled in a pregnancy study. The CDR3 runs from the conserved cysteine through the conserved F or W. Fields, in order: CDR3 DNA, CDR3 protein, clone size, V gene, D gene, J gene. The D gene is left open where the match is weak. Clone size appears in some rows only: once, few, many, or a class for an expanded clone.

TGTGCCAGCAGCCGAAACAGGGGCGCAGATACGCAGTATTTT,CASSRNRGADTQYF,-,TRBV5-4,TRBD1,TRBJ2-3
TGTGCCAGCAGCTTCGGACTAGCGGGAGTGGAGACCCAGTACTTC,CASSFGLAGVETQYF,-,TRBV13,TRBD2,TRBJ2-5
TGCGCCAGCAGCCAGCTAGCGGGCGTCTACGAGCAGTACTTC,CASSQLAGVYEQYF,-,TRBV4-1,TRBD2,TRBJ2-7
TGCGCCAGCAGGAGGGGGCAGGGCACAGATACGCAGTATTTT,CASRRGQGTDTQYF,-,TRBV5-1,TRBD1,TRBJ2-3
TGTGCCAGCAGCCTAGGACTAGCGGGACATGAGCAGTTCTTC,CASSLGLAGHEQFF,-,TRBV7-3,TRBD2,TRBJ2-1
TGCGCCAGCCAGCGGGAGGGCCCTCTAGAGACCCAGTACTTC,CASQREGPLETQYF,-,TRBV5-1,TRBD2,TRBJ2-5
TGTGCCAGCAGTGTCGGACTAGCGGGAGTGGATGAGCAGTTCTTC,CASSVGLAGVDEQFF,-,TRBV6-1,TRBD2,TRBJ2-1
TGTGCCAGCAGCCACGATCAGGTCTATGGCTACACCTTC,CASSHDQVYGYTF,-,TRBV16,-,TRBJ1-2
TGTGCCAGCAGCGTGGGTACGGGGGGGGGCAAAAACATTCAGTACTTC,CASSVGTGGGKNIQYF,once,TRBV9,TRBD2,TRBJ2-4
TGCGCCAGCAGCCCGGAAAAGTCGGGACAGCCCCAGCATTTT,CASSPEKSGQPQHF,-,TRBV5-1,-,TRBJ1-5
TGTGCCAGCAGCCCGCTACAGGTGGGGACCGGGGAGCTGTTTTTT,CASSPLQVGTGELFF,-,TRBV7-2,-,TRBJ2-2
TGTGCCAGCAGCCGAGGACTAGCGGGATCCTACGAGCAGTACTTC,CASSRGLAGSYEQYF,-,TRBV28,TRBD2,TRBJ2-7
TGCGCCAGCAGCTCGAGACCTGACAGGGTGGGCACTGAAGCTTTCTTT,CASSSRPDRVGTEAFF,-,TRBV5-1,TRBD1,TRBJ1-1
TGCGCCAGCAGCTTGGGGCAGGGTTCTTGGCGGGGCAATGAGCAGTTCTTC,CASSLGQGSWRGNEQFF,-,TRBV5-1,-,TRBJ2-1
TGTGCCAGCAGCTTGGTAGCGGGAGGGGGGAATGAGCAGTTCTTC,CASSLVAGGGNEQFF,-,TRBV5-4,TRBD2,TRBJ2-1
TGTGCCAGTAGTATAGGACTAGCGGAGACCACAGATACGCAGTATTTT,CASSIGLAETTDTQYF,-,TRBV19,TRBD2,TRBJ2-3
TGTGCCAGCAGTGCTACGGACAGGGGCAACACCATATATTTT,CASSATDRGNTIYF,-,TRBV6-1,TRBD1,TRBJ1-3
TGTGCTAGTGGTTTGGGGACAGGGGGCTACACCGGGGAGCTGTTTTTT,CASGLGTGGYTGELFF,-,TRBV12-5,TRBD1,TRBJ2-2
TGTGCCAGCAGCATTCGCAGTGGTACTGAAGCTTTCTTT,CASSIRSGTEAFF,once,TRBV27,-,TRBJ1-1
TGCAGCGTTCAGGGGACAGATACGCAGTATTTT,CSVQGTDTQYF,-,TRBV29-1,-,TRBJ2-3
TGTGCCAGCAGCTTATATTCGGGACTAAACACCGGGGAGCTGTTTTTT,CASSLYSGLNTGELFF,-,TRBV7-8,TRBD2,TRBJ2-2
TGTGCCAGCAGCCAAAACAGCGGGAGCAGAGAGACCCAGTACTTC,CASSQNSGSRETQYF,-,TRBV11-3,TRBD2,TRBJ2-5
TGTGCCAGCCTACAGACAGGGTATTATGGGCAGTTCTTC,CASLQTGYYGQFF,-,TRBV7-9,TRBD1,TRBJ2-1
TGTGCCAGCAGCAAACCGGAGGGGACTAGCGACCTCAATGAGCAGTTCTTC,CASSKPEGTSDLNEQFF,few,TRBV4-2,TRBD2,TRBJ2-1
TGTGCCAGCAGTTTACGGGAGGCCGGGGACATTCAGTACTTC,CASSLREAGDIQYF,-,TRBV27,TRBD2,TRBJ2-4
TGTGCCGTCGGCGGGGACAGGGAGAAAGATACGCAGTATTTT,CAVGGDREKDTQYF,-,TRBV5-4,TRBD1,TRBJ2-3
TGTGCCAGCAGACGACAGGGGGTTTCCTCTGGAAACACCATATATTTT,CASRRQGVSSGNTIYF,-,TRBV6-6,TRBD1,TRBJ1-3
TGTGCCACCCAGACGGGGAAGAACACCGGGGAGCTGTTTTTT,CATQTGKNTGELFF,-,TRBV19,-,TRBJ2-2
TGCGCCAGCAGCTTGTACGGCGGGACCACCTCTGGGGCCAACGTCCTGACTTTC,CASSLYGGTTSGANVLTF,-,TRBV5-1,-,TRBJ2-6
TGTGCCAGCAGCTTGAAGTCAGCGGAAGAGACCCAGTACTTC,CASSLKSAEETQYF,-,TRBV5-4,-,TRBJ2-5
TGTGCCAGCAGCGCCCGGACAGGAGCAACTAATGAAAAACTGTTTTTT,CASSARTGATNEKLFF,-,TRBV7-8,TRBD1,TRBJ1-4
TGTGCCAGCAGCTTAGGACTAGCTACCTACGAGCAGTACTTC,CASSLGLATYEQYF,-,TRBV7-9,TRBD2,TRBJ2-7
TGTGCCAGCAGCTCTTTCCGGTCGAGGGAGCAGTTCTTC,CASSSFRSREQFF,-,TRBV2,-,TRBJ2-1
TGTGCCAGCAGTGAATGGGTGGGCCAGGGGGCAAATCAGCCCCAGCATTTT,CASSEWVGQGANQPQHF,-,TRBV6-1,TRBD1,TRBJ1-5
TGTGCCAGCAGTGAAAATGGGTCCAGAGGGGAGACCCAGTACTTC,CASSENGSRGETQYF,-,TRBV6-1,-,TRBJ2-5
TGTGCCAGCAGCCGCTCGACTAGCGGGAGGCAGTTCTTC,CASSRSTSGRQFF,-,TRBV11-1,TRBD2,TRBJ2-1